Presented here are 15 T cell receptor beta chains from one specimen sequenced in a study of OX40 agonist ivuxolimab in advanced cancers. Here immunoSEQ multiplex PCR was the method, and the copy in TCRdb shows in-frame clones only, minus some. The table has tens of thousands of clones, 80% to 90% seen once. Here the sequenced sample was CD4+ or CD8+ T cells sorted from blood, taken in a trial of the OX40 agonist ivuxolimab. Every receptor here comes from an adult with an advanced solid tumor such as melanoma, head and neck, liver or kidney cancer.

The chain uses TRBV6-5 and TRBJ1-5; TRBD1 aligns across 7 bases. Germline loops: CDR1 MNHEY, CDR2 SVGAGI. The V and J ends lost 6 bases and 6 bases, in that order; junction bases with no gene match: 11. The CDR3 is 15 residues long. As DNA, the CDR3 is TGTGCCAGCAGCGGGACAGTAGATCAGCGTCAGCCCCAGCATTTT. Amino acid sequence: CASSGTVDQRQPQHF.

The rearrangement uses TRBV2 and TRBJ1-6; 8 bases agree with TRBD1. Losses at the gene ends were 4 bases for V and 9 bases for J; bases not matched to a gene: 11. This CDR3 has 16 amino acids. Germline V gene lookup returns CDR1 SNHLY and CDR2 FYNNEI. CDR3 coding DNA: TGTGCCAGCAGTGCCACCGCCGGGACAGGCGCTTCACCCCTCCACTTT. Amino acid sequence: CASSATAGTGASPLHF.

The V and J genes are TRBV10-1 and TRBJ1-1; maybe TRBD1 (5 bases). The CDR3 has 15 residues. CDR1 is WNHNN and CDR2 is SYGVQD in the germline V gene (reference sequence). V was clipped by 6 bases and J by 6 bases, with 20 bases between them. This CDR3 is CASSRGTVGDPEAFF. In DNA, the CDR3 is TGCGCCAGCAGCCGAGGGACGGTCGGGGACCCTGAAGCTTTCTTT.

The chain has TRBV2 and TRBJ2-4; the D call may be TRBD1 or TRBD2 (5 bases each). CDR3 length: 13 residues. Looked up from germline, CDR1 is SNHLY and CDR2 is FYNNEI. Trimming removed 4 bases at V and 5 bases at J, with 9 bases between. The CDR3 here is CASSVPGQNIQYF. In DNA, the CDR3 is TGTGCCAGCAGTGTCCCGGGGCAAAACATTCAGTACTTC.

This chain uses TRBV6-4 with TRBJ1-6; D is ambiguous. The CDR3 loop spans 16 amino acids. V was pared by 5 bases and J by 10 bases, with 21 bases between. The V gene's germline CDR1 is MRHNA and CDR2 SNTAGT. This chain's CDR3 is CASSYGSQLGRSPLHF. The CDR3 DNA reads as TGTGCCAGCAGTTACGGGTCACAGCTTGGTAGATCACCCCTCCACTTT.

V and J are TRBV15 and TRBJ2-7; possibly TRBD1 or TRBD2 for D (5 bases each). V was clipped by 5 bases and J by 4 bases, with 15 bases between them. This CDR3 region has 14 residues. Germline-derived CDR1 and CDR2 are LNHNV and YYDKDF (reference sequence). In DNA form, the CDR3 reads TGTGCCACCAGCTTCAGGGAGTTAGGGTACGAGCAGTACTTC. Protein sequence: CATSFRELGYEQYF.

The chain employs TRBV19 and TRBJ2-3; 9 bases align to TRBD1. V shed 1 base and J 4 bases; nucleotides not matched to a gene: 12. Germline V CDR1 and CDR2: LNHDA, SQIVND (reference sequence). This CDR3 spans 18 amino acids. CDR3: CASSIVSIGQGRADTQYF. The CDR3 nucleotides are TGTGCCAGTAGTATAGTGTCCATCGGACAGGGGCGGGCAGATACGCAGTATTTT. The variable domain in full, with the rest retrieved from reference TRBV19 and TRBJ2-3, is DGGITQSPKYLFRKEGQNVTLSCEQNLNHDAMYWYRQDPGQGLRLIYYSQIVNDFQKGDIAEGYSVSREKKESFPLTVTSAQKNPTAFYLCASSIVSIGQGRADTQYFGPGTRLTVL.

The rearrangement joins TRBV6-6 to TRBJ2-6; 8 bases map to TRBD1. CDR3 length equals 15 residues. The ends lost 7 bases at V and 4 bases at J; junction bases unmatched: 6. CDR1 MNHNY and CDR2 SVGAGI come from the germline V gene (reference sequence). The CDR3: CASTQGATGANVLTF. The CDR3 coding sequence is TGTGCCAGCACCCAGGGGGCGACCGGGGCCAACGTCCTGACTTTC.

This chain connects TRBV5-1 to TRBJ1-5, with 9 bases that match TRBD1. CDR1 is SGHRS and CDR2 is YFSETQ in the germline V gene. The CDR3 is 15 amino acids. Unmatched junction bases numbered 6, after V lost 4 bases and J lost 4 bases. CDR3 DNA: TGCGCCAGCAGCCCTGGGACAGGGCCTAATCAGCCCCAGCATTTT. Encoded protein: CASSPGTGPNQPQHF.

The genes are TRBV18 and TRBJ1-1, with D perhaps TRBD1 (5 bases). CDR3 length: 12 amino acids. Trimming took off 2 bases at V and 6 bases at J, with 7 bases between the two ends. CDR1 is KGHSH, CDR2 LQKENI, per germline. The CDR3 sequence: CASSPGTPEAFF. DNA for the CDR3: TGTGCCAGCTCACCAGGGACCCCTGAAGCTTTCTTT.

The chain couples TRBV11-2 to TRBJ2-2; D possibly corresponds to TRBD2 (5 bases). Germline-derived CDR1 and CDR2 are SGHAT and FQNNGV. V lost 5 bases and J lost 7, with 14 bases in between. This CDR3 comprises 14 residues. CDR3 in DNA: TGTGCCAGCAGCCTATGGGCCGGGGACGGGGAGCTGTTTTTT. This gives the protein CASSLWAGDGELFF.

J is TRBJ1-5 and V is TRBV7-9, with D possibly matching TRBD1 (6 bases). Germline CDR1 SEHNR, CDR2 FQNEAQ (reference sequence). The length of the CDR3 is 15 residues. The germline V and J ends were trimmed by 3 bases and 2 bases, with 11 bases remaining between them. The CDR3 here is CASSLGDIGNQPQHF. CDR3 DNA: TGTGCCAGCAGCTTGGGGGACATCGGCAATCAGCCCCAGCATTTT.

The rearrangement joins TRBV12-5 to TRBJ2-6; TRBD1 is a possible D gene (5 bases). CDR3 length: 16 amino acids. The germline V gene has CDR1 LGHNT and CDR2 FRNRAP. V dropped 5 bases and J dropped 2 bases, with 13 bases sitting between them. CDR3 residues: CASGQGNWAGANVLTF. DNA of the CDR3: TGTGCTAGTGGTCAGGGAAATTGGGCTGGGGCCAACGTCCTGACTTTC.

This rearrangement joins TRBV7-9 to TRBJ2-7; D is tentatively TRBD1 or TRBD2 (7 bases each). The CDR3 loop spans 13 amino acids. The V end was cut by 10 bases, the J end by 3 bases, with 16 bases between. The V gene's germline CDR1 is SEHNR and CDR2 FQNEAQ (reference sequence). CDR3 protein: CATLDREGYEQYF. CDR3 in DNA: TGTGCCACCTTAGACAGGGAGGGCTACGAGCAGTACTTC.

This clone was observed a single time. The J gene is TRBJ2-2, the V gene TRBV9; TRBD2 matches 10 bases. From germline, CDR1 is SGDLS and CDR2 YYNGEE. This CDR3 region has 15 residues. The V gene end was trimmed by 4 bases and the J gene end by 6 bases; junction bases not matched to a gene: 6. The CDR3 nucleotides read TGTGCCAGCAGCTCTAGCGGGAGAAACGCCGGGGAGCTGTTTTTT. Translating gives CASSSSGRNAGELFF.